This T cell receptor beta chain was observed in a study of Ad26.COV2.S vaccination and SARS-CoV-2 variants (dated by TCRdb to the early 2020s). The study in broad terms: Vaccine-arm donors were drawn from COV1001, a multicentre, randomized, double-blind, placebo-controlled phase I-IIa trial of Ad26.COV2.S in healthy adults. A total of roughly 30 samples were included in the TCR-sequenced set, comprising roughly 19 Ad26.COV2.S vaccine recipients, 5 placebo recipients and 8 SARS-CoV-2 convalescent individuals. Trial participants were randomized into five groups of five, in which low-dose or high-dose Ad26.COV2.S was given once or twice, or placebo was given on both occasions. Throughout the experiments and outcome assessment, investigators stayed blinded to trial group allocation. Dosing of Ad26.COV2.S was intramuscular, at either 5x10^10 or 1x10^11 viral particles, delivered as one shot or as two shots spaced 56 days apart. The specificity and breadth of SARS-CoV-2-reactive T cell receptors after Ad26.COV2.S vaccination were assessed by TCRbeta repertoire sequencing. General findings and caveats noted by the study authors: Non-spike TCR breadth was comparable between vaccine and placebo recipients, consistent with the vaccine containing only spike. Ad26.COV2.S recipients had higher spike-specific TCR breadth than placebo recipients (P = 0.0014). It was noted by the authors that total T cell responses may have been underestimated by the TCR breadth and depth analyses. After vaccination, spike-specific CD8+ and CD4+ T cell responses were reported to show substantial breadth. The study was not powered to compare responses between vaccine doses or regimens.

As for this clone: Its antigen is not yet known. Per-base quality was not reported, and no clone a single base away is much larger than it.

The treatment or condition label on this specimen signifies: approximately 18 received Ad26.COV2.S at low or high dose, single or two shots; several received placebo; per-sample allocation not given. Repertoires of vaccine and placebo recipients were sequenced from samples taken on day 63 after the first injection. Cohort 1b enrolled some 25 adults aged 18-55 years at a single site in Boston, USA, between 29 July and 7 August 2020. Ad26.COV2.S was a replication-incompetent adenovirus type 26 vector that expressed a prefusion-stabilized SARS-CoV-2 spike protein derived from the original Wuhan strain. The immunoSEQ Assay was used to sequence TCRbeta CDR3 regions. After extraction, genomic DNA underwent amplification by bias-controlled multiplex PCR, followed by high-throughput sequencing. As for how the authors treated the data: To quantify the absolute abundance of every unique TCRbeta CDR3 region, sequences were collapsed and filtered. Usable DNA was measured by amplifying reference genes present in all nucleated cells, and TCRbeta template counts were normalized to that usable DNA to estimate T cell fraction. Repertoire TCRs were annotated as SARS-CoV-2-specific by exact matching of V gene, CDR3 amino acid sequence and J gene to a known reactive TCR set. MIRA supplied the reference SARS-CoV-2 TCR set, which was filtered for enrichment in COVID-19-positive ImmuneCODE repertoires so that public or cross-reactive TCRs were removed. Based on the MIRA antigens, annotated TCRs were further analysed at the level of specific ORF or position within ORF. Depth was the summed frequency of annotated unique rearrangements, while breadth was defined as annotated unique rearrangements over total unique productive rearrangements. Two-sided Wilcoxon rank-sum tests were applied when comparing TCR breadth between groups. The immuneACCESS repertoire file appears here via TCRdb, limited to in-frame rearrangements. These files lack a portion of the clones; in checked studies, under half of the deficit traces to unresolved V genes, and the cause of the others is not known. V, J and clone size were drawn from that table, and D and trimming were deduced from the DNA. The sample includes over 450,000 clones, with nearly 90% observed a single time. In total, the top ten clones hold 1.5% to 2% of the sample.

The CDR1 and CDR2 encoded by the germline V gene (reference sequence) are SEHNR and FQNEAQ. Including cysteine and phenylalanine, the CDR3 has 11 amino acids. CDR3 DNA is the only sequence kept; it has 33 bases, read in frame from the first base. The junction shows trimming of 3 bases on V and 12 bases on J, plus 12 bases between the germline ends. Sequencing was performed on peripheral blood, taken in a trial of Ad26.COV2.S vaccine versus placebo. Recombination linked TRBV7-9 to TRBJ2-7, and perhaps TRBD1 as D gene, on 6 matching bases. The receptor was isolated from a person aged 18-65 years who received the Ad26.COV2.S COVID-19 vaccine or a placebo. The CDR3 in this case is CASSLTGVPYF. The sequence in DNA is TGTGCCAGCAGCTTGACAGGTGTGCCGTACTTC.